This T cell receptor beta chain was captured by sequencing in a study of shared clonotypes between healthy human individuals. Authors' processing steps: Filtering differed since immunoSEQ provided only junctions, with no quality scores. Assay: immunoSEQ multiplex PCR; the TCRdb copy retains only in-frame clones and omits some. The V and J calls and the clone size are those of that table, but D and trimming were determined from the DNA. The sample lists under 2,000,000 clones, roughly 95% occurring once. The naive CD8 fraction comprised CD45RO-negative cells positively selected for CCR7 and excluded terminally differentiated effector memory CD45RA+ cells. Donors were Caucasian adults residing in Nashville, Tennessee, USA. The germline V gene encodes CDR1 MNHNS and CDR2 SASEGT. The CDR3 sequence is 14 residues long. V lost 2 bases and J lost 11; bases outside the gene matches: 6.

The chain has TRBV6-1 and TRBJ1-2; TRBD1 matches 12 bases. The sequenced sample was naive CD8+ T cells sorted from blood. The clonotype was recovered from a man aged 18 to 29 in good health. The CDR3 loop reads CASSEWGQGAGYTF. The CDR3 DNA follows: TGTGCCAGCAGTGAATGGGGACAGGGGGCTGGTTACACCTTC.